This T cell receptor (beta chain) came from a study of blood T cell repertoires in COVID-19. Overall study: Researchers got acute and convalescent COVID-19 samples from the United States, Italy and Spain.

In the original workflow: It was from reference gene primer amplification that nucleated cell counts were estimated. The method was immunoSEQ multiplex PCR; TCRdb's version includes in-frame clones alone and lacks a portion of them. The DNA gave D and trimming, while V, J and clone size come from that table. This sample has about 40,000 clones, with more than 70% found just once. The V and J ends lost 3 bases and 2 bases, in that order; junction bases with no gene match: 7. Germline V lookup: CDR1 SGHKS, CDR2 YYEKEE (reference sequence). This CDR3 is built from 15 residues. The gene calls are TRBV5-5 and TRBJ2-7; 8 bases align to TRBD2. The sequence was obtained from a woman in her 70s with acute or convalescent COVID-19. Sequenced: peripheral blood. The CDR3 DNA follows: TGTGCCAGCAGCTCTTTAGCGGGACCCGCCTACGAGCAGTACTTC. This sequence encodes CASSSLAGPAYEQYF. Using reference TRBV5-5 and TRBJ2-7 for the parts outside the CDR3, the full variable domain is DAGVTQSPTHLIKTRGQQVTLRCSPISGHKSVSWYQQVLGQGPQFIFQYYEKEERGRGNFPDRFSARQFPNYSSELNVNALLLGDSALYLCASSSLAGPAYEQYFGPGTRLTVT.